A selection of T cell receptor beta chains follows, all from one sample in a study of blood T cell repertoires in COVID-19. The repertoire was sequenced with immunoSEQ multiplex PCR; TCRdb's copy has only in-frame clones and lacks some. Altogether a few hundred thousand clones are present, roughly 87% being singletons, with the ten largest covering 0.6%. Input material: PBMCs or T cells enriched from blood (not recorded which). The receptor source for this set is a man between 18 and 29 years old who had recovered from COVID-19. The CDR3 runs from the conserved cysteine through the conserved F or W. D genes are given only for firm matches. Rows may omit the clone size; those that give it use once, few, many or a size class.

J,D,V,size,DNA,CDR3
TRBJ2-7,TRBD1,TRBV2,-,TGTGCCAGCAGTTCGAACAGGGGAAGCTCCTACGAGCAGTACTTC,CASSSNRGSSYEQYF
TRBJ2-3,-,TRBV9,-,TGTGCCAGGACTCGGGAGACCCCAAGCACAGATACGCAGTATTTT,CARTRETPSTDTQYF
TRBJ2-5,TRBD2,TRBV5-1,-,TGCGCCAGCAGCTCACTGGTGGGACTAGCGGGGGGAGGAGAGACCCAGTACTTC,CASSSLVGLAGGGETQYF
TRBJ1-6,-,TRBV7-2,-,TGTGCCAGCAGCTTAAACAGTGGGTATTCACCCCTCCACTTT,CASSLNSGYSPLHF
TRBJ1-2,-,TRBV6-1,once,TGTGCCAGCAGTGAGACGACAGGCGGCTACACCTTC,CASSETTGGYTF
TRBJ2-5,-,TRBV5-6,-,TGTGCCAGCAGCCTGACCCGGGGGTTGGTAGAGACCCAGTACTTC,CASSLTRGLVETQYF
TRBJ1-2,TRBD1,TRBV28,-,TGTGCCAGCAGGGGACAGGGGGCCTACTATGGCTACACCTTC,CASRGQGAYYGYTF
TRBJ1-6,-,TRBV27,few,TGTGCCAGCACAGGAGGACATAATTCACCCCTCCACTTT,CASTGGHNSPLHF
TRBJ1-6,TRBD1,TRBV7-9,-,TGTGCCAGCAGCTTTGAACAGGGGGCGTATTCACCCCTCCACTTT,CASSFEQGAYSPLHF
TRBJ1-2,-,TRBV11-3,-,TGTGCCAGCAGCTCCTTAAACAGGCTTGGCTACACCTTC,CASSSLNRLGYTF
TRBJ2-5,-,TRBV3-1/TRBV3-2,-,TGTGCCAGCAGCCAGAGGTCGGAGGAGACCCAGTACTTC,CASSQRSEETQYF
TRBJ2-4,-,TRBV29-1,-,TGCAGCGTTGACCTAGCAGGAAACATTCAGTACTTC,CSVDLAGNIQYF
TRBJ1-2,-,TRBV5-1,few,TGCGCCAGCAGCTTGGCCGCCGTTAGCCACGGCTACACCTTC,CASSLAAVSHGYTF
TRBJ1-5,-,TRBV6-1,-,TGTGCCAGCAGTGAAGCCCCCGGTCAGCCCCAGCATTTT,CASSEAPGQPQHF
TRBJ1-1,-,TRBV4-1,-,TGCGCCAGCAGCCCCCTCCTAATCAATCGGCGGGGGACTGAAGCTTTCTTT,CASSPLLINRRGTEAFF
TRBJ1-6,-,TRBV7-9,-,TGTGCCAGCACCCCCAGCTCCTATAATTCACCCCTCCACTTT,CASTPSSYNSPLHF
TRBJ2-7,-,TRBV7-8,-,TGTGCCAGCAGCTTAGCGACTCACTCCTACGAGCAGTACTTC,CASSLATHSYEQYF
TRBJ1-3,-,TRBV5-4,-,TGTGCCAGCAGCTTGCGCGAACCAGGGTCTGGAAACACCATATATTTT,CASSLREPGSGNTIYF
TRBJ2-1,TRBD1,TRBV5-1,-,TGCGCCAGCAGCCCGGAGACAGGGAGCTACAATGAGCAGTTCTTC,CASSPETGSYNEQFF
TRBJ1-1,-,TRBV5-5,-,TGTGCCAGCAGCTTGATGACCCAGGGGACTGAAGCTTTCTTT,CASSLMTQGTEAFF
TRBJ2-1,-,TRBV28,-,TGTGCCAGCAGTCATAGGGGCCTTGAAGCTCGGAGCTCCTACAATGAGCAGTTCTTC,CASSHRGLEARSSYNEQFF
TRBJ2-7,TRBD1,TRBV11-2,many,TGTGCCAGCAGCCGGGGGACAGGTTTGCGGAAGCAGTACTTC,CASSRGTGLRKQYF
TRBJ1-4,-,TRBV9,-,TGTGCCAGCAGCGTAGGAAGTGTGAGCAATGAAAAACTGTTTTTT,CASSVGSVSNEKLFF
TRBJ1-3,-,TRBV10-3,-,TGTGCCACCTCGACACCCTCCGCCTCTGGAAACACCATATATTTT,CATSTPSASGNTIYF
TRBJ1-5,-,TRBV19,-,TGTGCCAGTAGTAACGGGGGGCGAGGCAATCAGCCCCAGCATTTT,CASSNGGRGNQPQHF
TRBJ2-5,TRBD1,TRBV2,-,TGTGCCAGCAGTGAACTCCAGGGGGAAGAGACCCAGTACTTC,CASSELQGEETQYF
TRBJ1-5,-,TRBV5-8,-,TGTGCCAGCAGCTCCGGACAGCCCAATCAGCCCCAGCATTTT,CASSSGQPNQPQHF
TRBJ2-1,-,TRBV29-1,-,TGCAGCGTTGTGGGAGGTGAGCAGTTCTTC,CSVVGGEQFF
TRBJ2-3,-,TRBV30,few,TGTGCCTGGAGCCCCGGAGAGGGCTACGCAGATACGCAGTATTTT,CAWSPGEGYADTQYF
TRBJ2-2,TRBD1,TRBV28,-,TGTGCCAGCAGGACGGGACAGACGTCGAACACCGGGGAGCTGTTTTTT,CASRTGQTSNTGELFF
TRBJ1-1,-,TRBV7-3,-,TGTGCCAGCAGCTTACGCAAACGTGTTGGGGGCCGTATCGAGAGTGCGAACACTGAAGCTTTCTTT,CASSLRKRVGGRIESANTEAFF
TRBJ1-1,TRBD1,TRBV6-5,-,TGTGCCAGCAGTTCCGGGACAGGGGGCAATACTGAAGCTTTCTTT,CASSSGTGGNTEAFF
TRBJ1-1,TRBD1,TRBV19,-,TGTGCCAGTACGACAGGGGGCGGTAGGACTGAAGCTTTCTTT,CASTTGGGRTEAFF
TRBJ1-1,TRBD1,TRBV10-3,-,TGTGCCATCAGTGAACAGGGGGACGCTGAAGCTTTCTTT,CAISEQGDAEAFF
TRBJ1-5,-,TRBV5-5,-,TGTGCCAGCAGCAGAACAGGGAATAGCAATCAGCCCCAGCATTTT,CASSRTGNSNQPQHF
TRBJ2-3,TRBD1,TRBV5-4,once,TGTGCCAGCAGCTTGGAGGGACAGGGACGGGATACGCAGTATTTT,CASSLEGQGRDTQYF
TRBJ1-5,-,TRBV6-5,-,TGTGCCAGCATGCGGACAACAAGCAATCAGCCCCAGCATTTT,CASMRTTSNQPQHF
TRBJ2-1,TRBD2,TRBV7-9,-,TGTGCCAGCAGCTCGCATGGACTAGCGGACAATGAGCAGTTCTTC,CASSSHGLADNEQFF